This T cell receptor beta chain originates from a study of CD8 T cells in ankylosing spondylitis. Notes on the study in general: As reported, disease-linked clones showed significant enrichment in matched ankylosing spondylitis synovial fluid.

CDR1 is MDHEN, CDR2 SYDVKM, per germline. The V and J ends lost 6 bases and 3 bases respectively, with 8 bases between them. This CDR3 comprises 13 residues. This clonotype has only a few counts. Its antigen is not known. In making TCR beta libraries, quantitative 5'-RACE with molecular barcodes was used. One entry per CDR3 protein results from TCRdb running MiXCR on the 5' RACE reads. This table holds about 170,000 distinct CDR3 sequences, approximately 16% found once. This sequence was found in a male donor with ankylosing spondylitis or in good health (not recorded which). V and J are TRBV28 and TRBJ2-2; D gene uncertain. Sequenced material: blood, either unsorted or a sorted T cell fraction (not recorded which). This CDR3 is CASRPQDTGELFF. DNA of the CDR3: TGTGCCAGCAGGCCCCAGGACACCGGGGAGCTGTTTTTT.